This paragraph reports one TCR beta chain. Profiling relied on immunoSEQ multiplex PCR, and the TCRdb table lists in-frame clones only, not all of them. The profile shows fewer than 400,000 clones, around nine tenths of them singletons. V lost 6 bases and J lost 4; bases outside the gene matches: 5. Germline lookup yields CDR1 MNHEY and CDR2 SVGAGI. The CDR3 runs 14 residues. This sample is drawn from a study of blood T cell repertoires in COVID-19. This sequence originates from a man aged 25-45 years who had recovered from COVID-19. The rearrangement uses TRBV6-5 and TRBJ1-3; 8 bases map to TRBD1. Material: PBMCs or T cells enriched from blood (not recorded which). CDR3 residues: CASSHGQGGNTIYF. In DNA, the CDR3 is TGTGCCAGCAGCCACGGACAGGGCGGAAACACCATATATTTT.